The text below deals with one T cell receptor beta chain. This specimen belongs to a study of technical replicates of blood from several donors. Produced via immunoSEQ multiplex PCR; TCRdb's table is partial and in-frame only. The sample contains about 81,000 clones, roughly 96% of which appear only once. Sequencing was done on a sample of T cells isolated from PBMCs. The TCR sequence derives from a human donor in good health.

The CDR3 reads CASSLGGAPSYEQYF. CDR3 sequence (DNA): TGTGCCAGCAGTTTAGGGGGGGCGCCTTCCTACGAGCAGTACTTC. This chain links TRBV27 with TRBJ2-7, with a tentative D call TRBD2 (7 bases). The germline gives CDR1 MNHEY, CDR2 SMNVEV (reference sequence). The V end lost 2 bases, the J end lost 1 base, and 12 bases lay between the germline ends. The CDR3 contains 15 residues.